The 15 T cell receptor beta chains listed next were all sequenced from one sample in a study of shared clonotypes between healthy human individuals. Some clones are missing from TCRdb's copy, which holds only in-frame ones; the method was immunoSEQ multiplex PCR. The sample lists 2 million to 2.5 million clones; 90% to 95% were seen once. The sequencing sample was made of naive CD4+ T cells from PBMCs. The subset: CD45RA+ positively selected. The receptors stem from a man between 18 and 29 years old in good health. Some clones in this sample may be carry-over from other donors' samples.

V is TRBV6-4 and J is TRBJ2-1; D is ambiguous. CDR1 is MRHNA and CDR2 is SNTAGT in the germline V gene. V lost 7 bases, J lost 6 bases, and 19 bases lay in between. The CDR3 sequence is 15 residues long. CDR3 residues: CASNPFSVLSNEQFF. In DNA form, the CDR3 reads TGTGCCAGCAATCCCTTCTCCGTTCTGAGCAATGAGCAGTTCTTC.

The J gene is TRBJ1-6, the V gene TRBV2; D gene uncertain. The CDR3 covers 16 residues. The germline V and J ends were trimmed by 6 bases and 0 bases, with 12 bases remaining between them. Germline V gene lookup returns CDR1 SNHLY and CDR2 FYNNEI. The CDR3: CASRRTDGSYNSPLHF. The CDR3 coding sequence is TGTGCCAGCAGGAGGACTGACGGCTCCTATAATTCACCCCTCCACTTT.

This chain uses TRBV10-1 with TRBJ2-3; 14 positions match TRBD2. J gave up 0 bases and V 5 bases, and 7 bases lay outside the gene matches. CDR3 length: 18 amino acids. Germline V lookup: CDR1 WNHNN, CDR2 SYGVQD (reference sequence). The CDR3 DNA follows: TGCGCCAGCAGTACCTCCGGGACTAGCGGGGGAAGCACAGATACGCAGTATTTT. It codes for CASSTSGTSGGSTDTQYF.

The rearrangement links TRBV28 to TRBJ1-2; D is unresolved. Looked up from germline, CDR1 is MDHEN and CDR2 is SYDVKM. With 6 bases removed from V and 5 bases from J, the gap between germline ends came to 10 bases. The CDR3 is 12 amino acids. CDR3 region: CASRVTVYGYTF. CDR3 sequence (DNA): TGTGCCAGCAGGGTAACAGTATATGGCTACACCTTC.

This clone showed up just once. V usage is TRBV5-4 and J usage is TRBJ2-5; TRBD2 aligns across 7 bases. Trimming removed 6 bases from V and 5 bases from J; junction bases left unmatched: 13. The CDR3 loop spans 15 amino acids. The germline V gene has CDR1 SGHNT and CDR2 YYREEE (reference sequence). CDR3 nucleotide sequence: TGTGCCAGCACCCGTAGCGCGGGAGAGGGGGAGACCCAGTACTTC. Translation: CASTRSAGEGETQYF. The entire variable domain, with the rest obtained from reference TRBV5-4 and TRBJ2-5, is as follows: ETGVTQSPTHLIKTRGQQVTLRCSSQSGHNTVSWYQQALGQGPQFIFQYYREEENGRGNFPPRFSGLQFPNYSSELNVNALELDDSALYLCASTRSAGEGETQYFGPGTRLLVL.

V usage is TRBV19 and J usage is TRBJ1-2, with no clear D. Trimming stripped 3 bases from V and 4 bases from J, with 15 bases between. The CDR3 length is 15 residues. The germline V gene encodes CDR1 LNHDA and CDR2 SQIVND (reference sequence). The CDR3 here is CASSIVSGSLYGYTF. The DNA of the CDR3 is TGTGCCAGTAGTATCGTTTCGGGCAGCCTCTATGGCTACACCTTC.

J is TRBJ2-1 and V is TRBV6-6; a weak D match, TRBD2 (5 bases). Germline V gives CDR1 MNHNY, CDR2 SVGAGI (reference sequence). The germline V and J ends were trimmed by 0 bases and 8 bases, with 14 bases remaining between them. The CDR3 has 15 amino acids. CDR3 region: CASSYSMGAGDEQFF. The DNA of the CDR3 is TGTGCCAGCAGTTACTCGATGGGCGCCGGGGATGAGCAGTTCTTC.

The chain couples TRBV29-1 to TRBJ2-7; D ambiguous. Germline CDR1 and CDR2: SQVTM and ANQGSEA. The CDR3 is 14 residues long. The V and J ends lost 4 bases and 3 bases respectively, with 16 bases between them. CDR3 coding DNA: TGCAGCGTTGGTTCGGTAGGTGGGGACTACGAGCAGTACTTC. As protein: CSVGSVGGDYEQYF.

The CDR3, as DNA: TGTGCCAGCAGAGACAGGGGTTGGAGCAATCAGCCCCAGCATTTT. Translated: CASRDRGWSNQPQHF. The gene calls are TRBV6-1 and TRBJ1-5; TRBD1 aligns across 8 bases. With V trimmed by 6 bases and J by 1 base, 5 bases remained unmatched. The CDR3 sequence is 15 residues long. CDR1 MNHNS and CDR2 SASEGT come from the germline V gene.

The J gene is TRBJ2-5, the V gene TRBV5-4; 7 bases fit TRBD1. The germline gives CDR1 SGHNT, CDR2 YYREEE (reference sequence). This CDR3 region has 14 residues. After removal of 6 bases from V and 3 bases from J, the junction contained 8 bases not matched to a gene. The CDR3 protein is CASTQTGSEETQYF. The DNA of the CDR3 is TGTGCCAGCACCCAGACAGGGTCCGAAGAGACCCAGTACTTC.

The chain joins TRBV6-6 to TRBJ2-7; the D gene is possibly TRBD1 (5 bases). Deletions cut 1 base from V and 5 bases from J, with 9 bases between. CDR3 length: 13 amino acids. Germline values: CDR1 MNHNY, CDR2 SVGAGI (reference sequence). Written as DNA, the CDR3 is TGTGCCAGCAGTTACTTACTGGGGCACGAGCAGTACTTC. This translates into CASSYLLGHEQYF.

The V gene is TRBV2, the J gene TRBJ1-2; D remains unclear. V was cut by 4 bases and J by 8 bases, with 14 bases left in between. Germline-derived CDR1 and CDR2 are SNHLY and FYNNEI. The CDR3 extends over 13 amino acids. The CDR3 sequence is CASSVRALGGYTF. The DNA of the CDR3 is TGTGCCAGCAGTGTACGGGCCCTTGGGGGCTACACCTTC.

V gene TRBV4-2 combines with J gene TRBJ1-1; the D gene is possibly TRBD1 (5 bases). V lost 0 bases to trimming and J lost 4 bases, with 9 bases between them. The CDR3 is made up of 14 amino acids. Germline values: CDR1 LGHNA, CDR2 YNFKEQ. The CDR3 DNA reads as TGTGCCAGCAGCCAAGATCGGGACGGCACTGAAGCTTTCTTT. It yields the protein CASSQDRDGTEAFF.

The rearrangement joins TRBV6-8 to TRBJ2-1; D is unclear. Germline-derived CDR1 and CDR2 are MNHGY and SAAAGT. This CDR3 region has 12 residues. Trimming left V 7 bases short and J 9 bases short, with 13 bases between. CDR3 sequence reads: CASIYKAGEQFF. CDR3 DNA: TGTGCCAGCATTTATAAAGCAGGTGAGCAGTTCTTC.

The CDR3 reads CASSLSPQVNTEAFF. The CDR3 DNA reads as TGCGCCAGCAGCTTGTCCCCTCAGGTGAACACTGAAGCTTTCTTT. The chain employs TRBV5-1 and TRBJ1-1; D gene uncertain. The V end lost 1 base, the J end lost 0 bases, and 10 bases lay between the germline ends. The CDR3 has 15 residues. Germline values: CDR1 SGHRS, CDR2 YFSETQ.